The T cell receptor (beta chain) described here comes from a study of blood T cell repertoires in COVID-19. Study-level background: T cells, B-cell-depleted T cells, or PBMCs supplied cDNA or gDNA.

This CDR3 is built from 15 residues. J was trimmed by 4 bases and V by 2 bases; bases with no gene match: 0. Germline CDR1 is MNHEY and CDR2 is SMNVEV (reference sequence). Enrollees, about 18 to 90 years old, lived in 24 US areas. Membership in each cohort depended on participant-reported clinical history. This clone was detected only a few times. In the original analysis: The authors estimated nucleated cell counts from reference gene primer amplification. The repertoire was sequenced with immunoSEQ multiplex PCR; TCRdb's copy has only in-frame clones and lacks some. V and J calls and clone size are those listed in that table; D and trimming were worked out from the DNA. This sample has around 160,000 clones, with 75% to 90% found just once.

The sequencing input was PBMCs or T cells enriched from blood (not recorded which). The chain couples TRBV27 to TRBJ2-5; 14 nucleotides agree with TRBD2. This clonotype was sampled from a middle-aged woman who had been exposed to COVID-19. The CDR3 sequence: CASSLGTSGGETQYF. For the CDR3, the DNA is TGTGCCAGCAGTTTAGGGACTAGCGGGGGAGAGACCCAGTACTTC.